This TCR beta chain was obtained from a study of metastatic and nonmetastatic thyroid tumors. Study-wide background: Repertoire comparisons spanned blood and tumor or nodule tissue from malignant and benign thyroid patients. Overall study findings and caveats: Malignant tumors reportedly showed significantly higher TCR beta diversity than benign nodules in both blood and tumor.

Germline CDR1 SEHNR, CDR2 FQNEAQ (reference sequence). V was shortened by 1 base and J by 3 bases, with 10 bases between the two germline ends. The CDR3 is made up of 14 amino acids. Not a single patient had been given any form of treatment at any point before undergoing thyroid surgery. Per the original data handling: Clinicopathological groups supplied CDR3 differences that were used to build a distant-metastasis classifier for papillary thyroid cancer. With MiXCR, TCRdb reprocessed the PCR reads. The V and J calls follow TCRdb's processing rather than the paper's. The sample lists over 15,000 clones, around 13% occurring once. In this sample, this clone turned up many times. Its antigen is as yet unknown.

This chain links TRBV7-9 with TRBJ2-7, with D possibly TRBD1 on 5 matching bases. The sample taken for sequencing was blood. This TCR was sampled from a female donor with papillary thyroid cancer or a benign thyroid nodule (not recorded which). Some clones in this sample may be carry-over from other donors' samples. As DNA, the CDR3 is TGTGCCAGCAGCTTAGTTGCAGGGAACTACGAGCAGTACTTC. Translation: CASSLVAGNYEQYF.